These 10 T cell receptor beta chains were sequenced from one sample in a study of identical twins. TCRdb itself ran the 5' RACE reads through MiXCR, one entry per CDR3 protein. This repertoire shows a few hundred thousand distinct CDR3 sequences, about 6.7% found once; its top ten account for roughly 14%. The data also belong to a second study, concerning T cells expressing NK-cell markers.

The sequenced sample was CD8+ T cells sorted from blood. The receptors stem from a woman in her late teens or twenties in good health.

The table lists this clonotype with a few counts. J is TRBJ2-3 and V is TRBV20-1; tentatively, D is TRBD2 (5 bases). This CDR3 has 15 amino acids. V lost 6 bases and J 8 bases, leaving 24 bases between the germline ends. Germline V CDR1 and CDR2: DFQATT, SNEGSKA (reference sequence). The CDR3 coding sequence is TGCAGTGCCAACAGAAAACTAGGGATTAAGGGTACGCAGTATTTT. This translates into CSANRKLGIKGTQYF.

This clonotype was counted only a few times. This sequence joins TRBV3-1 and TRBJ2-3, with D maybe TRBD2 (7 bases). V was trimmed by 1 base and J by 4 bases, leaving 27 bases between them. This CDR3 contains 20 residues. The germline V gene encodes CDR1 LGHDT and CDR2 YNNKEL (reference sequence). Here the CDR3 reads CASSQALGQLEGGHPDTQYF. The CDR3 coding sequence is TGTGCCAGCAGCCAAGCCTTAGGGCAGCTTGAGGGGGGGCACCCAGATACGCAGTATTTT.

This chain uses TRBV2 with TRBJ1-2; D perhaps matches TRBD1 (6 bases). The V gene lost 7 bases and the J gene lost 1 base, with 16 bases spanning the gap. Germline CDR1 reads SNHLY; CDR2 reads FYNNEI. There are 15 residues in the CDR3. The CDR3 loop is CASKTRGENNYGYTF. The CDR3 DNA follows: TGTGCCAGCAAAACCAGGGGAGAGAATAACTATGGCTACACCTTC.

J is TRBJ2-7 and V is TRBV14; 12 nucleotides agree with TRBD2. CDR3 length: 16 residues. The V and J ends lost 0 bases and 9 bases, in that order; junction bases with no gene match: 9. Germline lookup yields CDR1 SGHDN and CDR2 FVKESK. This CDR3 reads CASSQDRTSGRQGQYF. CDR3 nucleotide sequence: TGTGCCAGCAGCCAAGATCGTACTAGCGGGAGGCAGGGGCAGTACTTC.

The sample holds many counts of this clonotype. This chain joins TRBV2 and TRBJ2-7; D gene ambiguous. V lost 7 bases and J lost 2, with 12 bases in between. The CDR3 spans 13 residues. Per germline, CDR1 SNHLY and CDR2 FYNNEI. The CDR3 nucleotides read TGTGCCAGCACTCTCAGCCGGACCTACGAGCAGTACTTC. Its translation is CASTLSRTYEQYF.

V gene TRBV27 combines with J gene TRBJ2-2; 8 nucleotides agree with TRBD2. V dropped 2 bases and J dropped 2; count of bases not matched to a gene: 4. Germline assignment: CDR1 MNHEY and CDR2 SMNVEV (reference sequence). The CDR3 has 16 residues. Here the CDR3 reads CASSLTAGGNTGELFF. The DNA for the CDR3 is TGTGCCAGCAGTTTAACGGCGGGGGGCAACACCGGGGAGCTGTTTTTT.

The chain has TRBV7-9 and TRBJ2-5; D might be TRBD1 or TRBD2, each matching 5 bases. Per germline, CDR1 SEHNR and CDR2 FQNEAQ (reference sequence). The CDR3 is made up of 17 amino acids. Trimming removed 3 bases at V and 5 bases at J, with 22 bases between. CDR3 residues: CASSFFGAAGTLETQYF. The CDR3, as DNA: TGTGCCAGCAGCTTCTTCGGGGCGGCAGGGACCCTGGAGACCCAGTACTTC. Looking up the rest from reference TRBV7-9 and TRBJ2-5 gives the full variable domain: DTGVSQNPRHKITKRGQNVTFRCDPISEHNRLYWYRQTLGQGPEFLTYFQNEAQLEKSRLLSDRFSAERPKGSFSTLEIQRTEQGDSAMYLCASSFFGAAGTLETQYFGPGTRLLVL.

This clonotype was recorded at least ten times. This chain connects TRBV5-1 to TRBJ2-1; D is undetermined. The V gene lost 1 base and the J gene lost 0 bases, with 20 bases spanning the gap. From germline, CDR1 is SGHRS and CDR2 YFSETQ. The CDR3 runs 19 residues. The CDR3 nucleotides are TGCGCCAGCAGCTTGTGGGATATAAAGATATCCAGCTCCTACAATGAGCAGTTCTTC. Translation: CASSLWDIKISSSYNEQFF.

The chain joins TRBV15 to TRBJ1-1; D gene unclear. CDR1 LNHNV and CDR2 YYDKDF come from the germline V gene (reference sequence). The CDR3 extends over 15 amino acids. Trimming pared 0 bases from V and 3 bases from J, leaving 11 bases between. The CDR3 nucleotides read TGTGCCACCAGCAGAGATCCATCACTGGACACTGAAGCTTTCTTT. Translation: CATSRDPSLDTEAFF.

This clonotype has just a few counts. This chain joins TRBV7-8 and TRBJ1-6; D remains ambiguous. From germline, CDR1 is SGHVS and CDR2 FQNEAQ. This CDR3 spans 13 amino acids. Deletions cut 3 bases from V and 10 bases from J, with 10 bases between. The CDR3 spells CASSLGSLSPLHF. The CDR3 region has the DNA TGTGCCAGCAGCTTGGGCAGCCTATCACCCCTCCACTTT.